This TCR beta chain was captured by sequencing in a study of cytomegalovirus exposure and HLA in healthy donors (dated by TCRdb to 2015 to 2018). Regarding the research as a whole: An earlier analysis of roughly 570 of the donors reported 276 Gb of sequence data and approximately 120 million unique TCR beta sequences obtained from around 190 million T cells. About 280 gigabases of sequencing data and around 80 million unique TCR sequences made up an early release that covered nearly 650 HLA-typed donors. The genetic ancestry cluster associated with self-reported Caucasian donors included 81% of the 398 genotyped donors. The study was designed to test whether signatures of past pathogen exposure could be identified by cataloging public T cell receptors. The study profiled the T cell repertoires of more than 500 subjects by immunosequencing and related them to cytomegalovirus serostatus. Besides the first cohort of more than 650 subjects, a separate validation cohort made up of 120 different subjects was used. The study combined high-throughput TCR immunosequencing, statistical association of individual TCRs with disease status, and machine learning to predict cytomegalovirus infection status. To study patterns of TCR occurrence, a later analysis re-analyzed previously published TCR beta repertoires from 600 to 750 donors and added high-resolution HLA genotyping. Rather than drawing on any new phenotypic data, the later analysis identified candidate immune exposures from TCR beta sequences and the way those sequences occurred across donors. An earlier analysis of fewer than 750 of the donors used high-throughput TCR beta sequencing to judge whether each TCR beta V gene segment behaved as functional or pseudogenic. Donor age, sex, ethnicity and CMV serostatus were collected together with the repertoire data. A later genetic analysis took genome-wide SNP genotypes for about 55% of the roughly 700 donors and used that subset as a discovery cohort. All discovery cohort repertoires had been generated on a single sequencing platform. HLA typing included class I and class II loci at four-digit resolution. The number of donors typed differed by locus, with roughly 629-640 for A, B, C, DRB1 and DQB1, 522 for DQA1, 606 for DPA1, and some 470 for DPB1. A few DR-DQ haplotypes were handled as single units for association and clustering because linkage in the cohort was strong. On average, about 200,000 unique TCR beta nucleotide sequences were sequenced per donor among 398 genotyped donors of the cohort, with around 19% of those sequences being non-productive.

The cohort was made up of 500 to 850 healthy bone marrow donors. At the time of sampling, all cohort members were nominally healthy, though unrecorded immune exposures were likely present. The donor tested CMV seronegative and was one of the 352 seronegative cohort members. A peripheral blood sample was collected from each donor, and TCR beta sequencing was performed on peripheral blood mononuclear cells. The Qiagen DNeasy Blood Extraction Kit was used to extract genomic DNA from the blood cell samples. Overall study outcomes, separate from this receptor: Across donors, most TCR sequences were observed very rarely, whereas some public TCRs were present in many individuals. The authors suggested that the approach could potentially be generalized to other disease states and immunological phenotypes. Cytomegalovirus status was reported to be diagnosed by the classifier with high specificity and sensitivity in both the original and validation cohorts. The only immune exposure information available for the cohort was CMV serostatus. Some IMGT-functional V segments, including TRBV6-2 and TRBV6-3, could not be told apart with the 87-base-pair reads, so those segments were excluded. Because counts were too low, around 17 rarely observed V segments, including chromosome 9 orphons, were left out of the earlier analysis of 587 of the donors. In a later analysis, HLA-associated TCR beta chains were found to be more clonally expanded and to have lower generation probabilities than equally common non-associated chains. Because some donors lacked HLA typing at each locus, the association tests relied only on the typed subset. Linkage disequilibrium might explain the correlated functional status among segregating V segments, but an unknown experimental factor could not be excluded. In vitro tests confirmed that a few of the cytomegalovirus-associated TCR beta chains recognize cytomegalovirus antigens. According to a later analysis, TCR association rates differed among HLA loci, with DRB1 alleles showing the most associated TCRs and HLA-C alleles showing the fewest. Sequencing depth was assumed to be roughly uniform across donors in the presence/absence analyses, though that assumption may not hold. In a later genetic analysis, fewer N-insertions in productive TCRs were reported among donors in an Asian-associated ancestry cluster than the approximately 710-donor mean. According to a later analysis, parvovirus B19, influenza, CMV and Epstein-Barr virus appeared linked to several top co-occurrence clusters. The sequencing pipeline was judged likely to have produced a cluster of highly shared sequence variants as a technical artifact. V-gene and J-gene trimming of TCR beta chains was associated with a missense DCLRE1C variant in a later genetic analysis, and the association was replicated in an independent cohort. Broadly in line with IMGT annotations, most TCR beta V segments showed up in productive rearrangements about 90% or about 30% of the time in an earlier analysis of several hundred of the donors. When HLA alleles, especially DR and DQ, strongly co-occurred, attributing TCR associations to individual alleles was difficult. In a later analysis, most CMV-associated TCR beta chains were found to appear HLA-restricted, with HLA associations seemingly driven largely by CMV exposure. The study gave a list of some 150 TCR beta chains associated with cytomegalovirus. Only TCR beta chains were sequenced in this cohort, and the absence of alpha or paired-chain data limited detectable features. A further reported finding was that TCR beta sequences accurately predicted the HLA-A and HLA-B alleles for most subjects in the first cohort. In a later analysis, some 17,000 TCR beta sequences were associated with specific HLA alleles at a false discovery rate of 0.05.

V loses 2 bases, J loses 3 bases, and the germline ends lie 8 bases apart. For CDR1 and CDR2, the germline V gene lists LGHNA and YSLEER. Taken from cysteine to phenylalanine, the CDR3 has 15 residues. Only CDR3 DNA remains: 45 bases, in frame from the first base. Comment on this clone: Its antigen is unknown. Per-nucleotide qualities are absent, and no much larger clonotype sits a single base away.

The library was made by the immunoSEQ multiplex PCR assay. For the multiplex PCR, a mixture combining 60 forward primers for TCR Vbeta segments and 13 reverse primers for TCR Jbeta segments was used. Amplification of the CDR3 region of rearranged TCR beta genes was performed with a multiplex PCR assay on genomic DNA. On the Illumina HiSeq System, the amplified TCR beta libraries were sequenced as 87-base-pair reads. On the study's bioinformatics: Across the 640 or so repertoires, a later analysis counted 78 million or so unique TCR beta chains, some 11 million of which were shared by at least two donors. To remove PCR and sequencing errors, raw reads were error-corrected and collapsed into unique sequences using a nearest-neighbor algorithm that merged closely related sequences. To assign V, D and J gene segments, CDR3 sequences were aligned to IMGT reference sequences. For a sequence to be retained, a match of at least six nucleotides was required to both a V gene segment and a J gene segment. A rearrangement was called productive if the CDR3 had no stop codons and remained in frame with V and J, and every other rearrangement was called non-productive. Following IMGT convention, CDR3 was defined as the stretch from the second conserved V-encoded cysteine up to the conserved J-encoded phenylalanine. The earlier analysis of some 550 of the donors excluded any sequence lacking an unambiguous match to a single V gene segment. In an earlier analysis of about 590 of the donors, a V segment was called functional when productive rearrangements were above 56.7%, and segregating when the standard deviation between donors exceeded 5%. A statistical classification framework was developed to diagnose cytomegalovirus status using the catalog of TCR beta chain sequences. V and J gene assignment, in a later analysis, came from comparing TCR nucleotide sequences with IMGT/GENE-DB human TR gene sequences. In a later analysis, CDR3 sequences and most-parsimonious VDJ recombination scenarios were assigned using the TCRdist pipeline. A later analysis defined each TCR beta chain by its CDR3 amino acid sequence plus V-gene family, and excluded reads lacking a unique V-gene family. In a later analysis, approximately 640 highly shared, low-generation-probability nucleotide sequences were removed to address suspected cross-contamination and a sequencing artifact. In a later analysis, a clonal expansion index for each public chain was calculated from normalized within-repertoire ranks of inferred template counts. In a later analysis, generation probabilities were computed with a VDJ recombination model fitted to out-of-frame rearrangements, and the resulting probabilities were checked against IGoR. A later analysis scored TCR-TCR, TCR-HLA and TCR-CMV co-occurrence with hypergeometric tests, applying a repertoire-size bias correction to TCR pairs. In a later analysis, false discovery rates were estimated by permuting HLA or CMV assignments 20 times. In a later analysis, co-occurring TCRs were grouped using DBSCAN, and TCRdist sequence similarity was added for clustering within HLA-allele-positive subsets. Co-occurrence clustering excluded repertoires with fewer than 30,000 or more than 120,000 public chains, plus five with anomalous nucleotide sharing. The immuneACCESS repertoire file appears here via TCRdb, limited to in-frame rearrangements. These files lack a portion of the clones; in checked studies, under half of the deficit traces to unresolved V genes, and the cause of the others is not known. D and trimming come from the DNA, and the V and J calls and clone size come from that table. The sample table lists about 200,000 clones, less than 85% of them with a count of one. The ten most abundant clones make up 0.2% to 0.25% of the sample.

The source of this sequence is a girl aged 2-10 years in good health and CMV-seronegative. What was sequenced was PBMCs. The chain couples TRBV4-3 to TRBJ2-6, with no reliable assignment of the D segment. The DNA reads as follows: TGCGCCAGCAGCCAACGGGTAGGTGGGGCCAACGTCCTGACTTTC. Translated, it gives CASSQRVGGANVLTF.